This TCR beta chain emerged from a study of memory CD4+ T cells and cytomegalovirus serostatus (dated by TCRdb to the late 2010s). Study-wide context: The cohort comprised 33 healthy Belgian adults, 9 CMV seropositive and roughly 24 CMV seronegative. To replicate a published TCR-based CMV serostatus classifier, the study sequenced CD4+ memory TCRbeta repertoires from a Belgian cohort whose cytomegalovirus serostatus was known.

The Quick-DNA Microprep Kit was used to extract genomic DNA from the sorted cells. TCRbeta DNA was amplified with the immunoSEQ hsTCRbeta kit following the manufacturer's protocol. TCRbeta libraries were sequenced on an Illumina MiSeq instrument. In the original analysis: Following removal of out-of-frame sequences, more than 2,000,000 distinct TCRbeta sequences were retained, with an average of around 70,000 per individual. Each individual was scored using the number of 150 to 200 previously reported CMV-associated TCRbeta sequences that the individual carried and the total number of productive distinct TCRbeta sequences. A beta-binomial model was reimplemented in Python, and random forests from scikit-learn, run with default parameters, were trained on data from the US cohort. Classifier performance on the Belgian cohort was summarized as median AUC with percentile confidence intervals over 10,000 bootstrap iterations. TCRdb provides this immuneACCESS table in a form limited to in-frame rearrangements. Some clones are lacking; in checked studies, under half of them reflect an unresolved V gene, and why the rest are absent is not known. V, J and clone size are taken as reported in that table, and D and trimming were inferred from the DNA itself. Counted in this sample were 61,000 or so clones; about three quarters of them appeared once. The leading ten clones occupy approximately 0.53% of the sample.

Study-level results and caveats: The results were read as suggesting that the CMV-associated TCR signature is, for the most part, present in the CD4+ memory repertoire. Of under 200 previously reported CMV-associated TCRbeta sequences, around 70 appeared in the CD4+ memory repertoires, each in one to five individuals. Only CD4+CD45RO+ memory cells were sequenced, unlike the original study, which covered naive and memory CD4+ and CD8+ populations. On the Belgian cohort, the classifier based on the original framework reached a median bootstrapped AUC of about 0.96, with a 95% CI of 0.76-1.00. CMV serostatus prediction reached a median bootstrapped AUC of roughly 0.96 with the original framework and 0.9 to 0.93 with a US-trained random forest.

Single viable CD3+CD4+CD8-CD45RO+ cells were sorted as memory CD4+ T cells on a FACSAria II. CMV serostatus was assessed using a Roche Elecsys assay, by which serum IgG against CMV pp150, pp28, p38 and p52 was detected. After thawing, total CD4+ T cells were enriched by positive selection with CD4 magnetic microbeads. The samples came from a separate study whose specific focus was interrogating the CD4+ T cell memory repertoire. Peripheral blood mononuclear cells were isolated and cryopreserved according to standard operating procedures, and serum was stored at -80 degrees C. Staining used CD3-PerCP (BW264/56), CD4-APC (RPA-T4), CD45RO-PE (UCHT1) and CD8-Pacific Orange (3B5) antibodies, with Sytox blue excluding non-viable cells. The germline V gene (reference sequence) provides CDR1 SEHNR and CDR2 FQNEAQ. The CDR3 contains 11 residues, cysteine and phenylalanine counted. The DNA shown is the 33-base CDR3, in frame from base 1. The junction carries 5 bases between V and J, which are trimmed by 3 bases and 6 bases respectively.

Comment on this clone: Its recognized antigen is unknown. Within one base of it there is no much larger clone, and no base qualities were kept.

The sequenced material came from memory CD4+ T cells from blood. The receptor's source is an adult in good health and CMV-seronegative. Some clones in this sample may be carry-over from other donors' samples. The chain uses TRBV7-9 and TRBJ1-1; the D gene is not confidently resolved. At the DNA level, the sequence is TGTGCCAGCAGCTTCAAGGCTGAAGCTTTCTTT. Translated, this gives CASSFKAEAFF. Beyond the CDR3, the reference TRBV7-9 and TRBJ1-1 genes provide the residues; the full variable domain reads: DTGVSQNPRHKITKRGQNVTFRCDPISEHNRLYWYRQTLGQGPEFLTYFQNEAQLEKSRLLSDRFSAERPKGSFSTLEIQRTEQGDSAMYLCASSFKAEAFFGQGTRLTVV.